The 18 T cell receptor beta chains below all came from one sample that was sequenced in a study of response to subunit inactivated influenza vaccine. TCRdb reprocessed the RT-PCR reads with MiXCR, giving one entry per CDR3 protein. The table includes about 500,000 distinct CDR3 sequences, 10% to 15% detected once. This sample comprised PBMCs from blood, obtained around seven weeks after vaccination. The receptors come from a man aged 50-60 years who received an inactivated influenza vaccine.

This clonotype has at least ten counts. This rearrangement joins TRBV11-2 to TRBJ2-1; TRBD2 aligns across 10 bases. CDR3 length: 16 residues. Germline trimming cut 3 bases from V and 5 bases from J; bases unmatched to any gene: 7. CDR1 SGHAT and CDR2 FQNNGV come from the germline V gene. The DNA for the CDR3 is TGTGCCAGCAGCTTCCCTAGCGGGGGCCTTAACAATGAGCAGTTCTTC. Amino acid sequence: CASSFPSGGLNNEQFF. The whole variable domain, filled in from reference TRBV11-2 and TRBJ2-1, reads EAGVAQSPRYKIIEKRQSVAFWCNPISGHATLYWYQQILGQGPKLLIQFQNNGVVDDSQLPKDRFSAERLKGVDSTLKIQPAKLEDSAVYLCASSFPSGGLNNEQFFGPGTRLTVL.

The CDR3 is CASIDGTNGVEQYF. CDR3 sequence (DNA): TGTGCCAGCATCGACGGGACAAACGGCGTCGAGCAGTACTTC. V gene TRBV7-9 combines with J gene TRBJ2-7; possible D gene TRBD1, 6 bases. Per germline, CDR1 SEHNR and CDR2 FQNEAQ (reference sequence). The V end lost 7 bases, the J end lost 6 bases, and 19 bases lay between the germline ends. The CDR3 runs 14 residues.

This clonotype was seen a handful of times. The rearrangement joins TRBV20-1 to TRBJ2-7; the match to TRBD2 covers 12 bases. From germline, CDR1 is DFQATT and CDR2 SNEGSKA (reference sequence). Trimming cost V 1 base and J 0 bases; bases outside gene matches: 4. This CDR3 comprises 16 residues. CDR3 sequence (DNA): TGCAGTGCTAGAGGCCTAGCGGGGGGGAACTCCTACGAGCAGTACTTC. This translates into CSARGLAGGNSYEQYF.

V is TRBV12-3 or TRBV12-4 and J is TRBJ2-1; 8 nucleotides align to TRBD2. This CDR3 is built from 12 residues. Unmatched junction bases numbered 8, after V lost 5 bases and J lost 14 bases. CDR3 DNA: TGTGCCAGCAGTCCCCTCGGACTAGCAGAGTTCTTC. Protein: CASSPLGLAEFF.

V gene TRBV12-3 or TRBV12-4 combines with J gene TRBJ2-7; D is uncertain. This CDR3 has 14 amino acids. Trimming left V 2 bases short and J 2 bases short, with 10 bases between. In DNA form, the CDR3 reads TGTGCCAGCAGTTTATATATTACACCCTACGAGCAGTACTTC. This encodes CASSLYITPYEQYF.

This clonotype came up many times. The V and J genes are TRBV7-3 and TRBJ2-5; D is possibly TRBD1 (6 bases). This CDR3 contains 14 residues. Germline-derived CDR1 and CDR2 are SGHTA and FQGTGA. The V end was cut by 5 bases, the J end by 4 bases, with 14 bases between. CDR3 protein: CASSDSGGRETQYF. In DNA form, the CDR3 reads TGTGCCAGCAGCGATTCTGGGGGCCGAGAGACCCAGTACTTC.

J is TRBJ2-7 and V is TRBV24-1, with no clear D. The V gene lost 3 bases and the J gene lost 4 bases, with 6 bases spanning the gap. CDR1 and CDR2 from the germline V gene are KGHDR and SFDVKD. The CDR3 is 12 amino acids. The CDR3 nucleotides are TGTGCCACCAGTGATAGCAAGTACGAGCAGTACTTC. Protein product: CATSDSKYEQYF.

This chain joins TRBV7-9 and TRBJ2-5; D possibly corresponds to TRBD1 (6 bases). The CDR3 length is 14 residues. V was trimmed by 2 bases and J by 5 bases, leaving 12 bases between them. Germline V gene lookup returns CDR1 SEHNR and CDR2 FQNEAQ (reference sequence). CDR3 region: CASSLRQGLETQYF. CDR3 DNA: TGTGCCAGCAGCTTAAGGCAGGGGCTGGAGACCCAGTACTTC. The full variable domain, rest sourced from reference TRBV7-9 and TRBJ2-5, is DTGVSQNPRHKITKRGQNVTFRCDPISEHNRLYWYRQTLGQGPEFLTYFQNEAQLEKSRLLSDRFSAERPKGSFSTLEIQRTEQGDSAMYLCASSLRQGLETQYFGPGTRLLVL.

The table lists this clonotype with a few counts. The V and J genes are TRBV7-9 and TRBJ1-6; 8 bases are a match to TRBD1. V was clipped by 5 bases and J by 9 bases; unmatched bases: 0. The CDR3 loop spans 12 amino acids. Germline V gives CDR1 SEHNR, CDR2 FQNEAQ (reference sequence). The CDR3 DNA follows: TGTGCCAGCAGCGACAGGGGTTCACCCCTCCACTTT. Amino acid sequence: CASSDRGSPLHF.

This clonotype has only a few counts. The chain couples TRBV4-3 to TRBJ1-1, with a tentative D call TRBD1 (6 bases). The CDR3 is 15 residues long. The germline V and J ends were trimmed by 2 bases and 1 base, with 11 bases remaining between them. CDR1 is LGHNA and CDR2 is YSLEER in the germline V gene. CDR3 amino acids: CASSQTLGANTEAFF. The CDR3 DNA reads TGCGCCAGCAGCCAAACCTTGGGGGCGAACACTGAAGCTTTCTTT.

This chain joins TRBV20-1 and TRBJ1-1, with no clear D. Trimming shortened V by 0 bases and J by 0 bases, and 11 bases separated the two germline ends. Germline V CDR1 and CDR2: DFQATT, SNEGSKA (reference sequence). The CDR3 is made up of 15 amino acids. The CDR3 spells CSARDVSLLNTEAFF. In DNA, the CDR3 is TGCAGTGCTAGAGATGTTTCACTGCTGAACACTGAAGCTTTCTTT.

This clonotype came up a few times. This chain uses TRBV6-5 with TRBJ2-7; D possibly uses TRBD1 or TRBD2 (5 bases each). In germline, CDR1 is MNHEY, CDR2 SVGAGI. The CDR3 loop spans 17 amino acids. Trimming cost V 5 bases and J 0 bases, with 20 bases left between them. CDR3: CASSPSGQGFSSYEQYF. CDR3 DNA sequence: TGTGCCAGCAGTCCCTCGGGGCAGGGATTCAGCTCCTACGAGCAGTACTTC.

The rearrangement joins TRBV4-2 to TRBJ2-4; 9 nucleotides line up with TRBD1. With 4 bases clipped from V and 8 bases from J, the junction kept 6 bases outside the gene matches. Germline CDR1 LGHNA, CDR2 YNFKEQ. The CDR3 is 14 amino acids. The CDR3 sequence: CASSPGTGRYIQYF. As DNA, the CDR3 is TGTGCCAGCAGCCCTGGGACAGGGAGGTACATTCAGTACTTC.

The chain recombines TRBV6-2 or TRBV6-3 with TRBJ2-7, with 10 nucleotides matching TRBD2. V trimming: 0 bases; J trimming: 3 bases; junction bases outside the gene matches: 11. Germline CDR1 and CDR2: MNHEY and SVGEGT. The CDR3 covers 18 residues. The CDR3 protein is CASSYSRVASGRLYEQYF. In nucleotides, the CDR3 is TGTGCCAGCAGTTACTCGAGAGTGGCTAGCGGGAGACTCTACGAGCAGTACTTC.

This clonotype was seen many times. This chain joins TRBV5-1 and TRBJ1-1; the D gene is possibly TRBD1 (5 bases). Germline assignment: CDR1 SGHRS and CDR2 YFSETQ. The CDR3 runs to 13 residues. V dropped 1 base and J dropped 6 bases, with 10 bases sitting between them. The CDR3 nucleotides are TGCGCCAGCAGCTTGACGACGGGGGCTGAAGCTTTCTTT. Amino acids: CASSLTTGAEAFF. Looking up the rest from reference TRBV5-1 and TRBJ1-1 gives the full variable domain: KAGVTQTPRYLIKTRGQQVTLSCSPISGHRSVSWYQQTPGQGLQFLFEYFSETQRNKGNFPGRFSGRQFSNSRSEMNVSTLELGDSALYLCASSLTTGAEAFFGQGTRLTVV.

The chain recombines TRBV19 with TRBJ2-2; 10 bases line up with TRBD2. Trimming at V came to 3 bases and at J to 5 bases, leaving 6 bases not matched to a gene. The CDR3 length is 16 residues. Germline CDR1 LNHDA, CDR2 SQIVND (reference sequence). The CDR3 DNA reads TGTGCCAGTAGTATTTCTCTAGCGGGAGAGACCGGGGAGCTGTTTTTT. Translation: CASSISLAGETGELFF. Full variable domain (rest looked up from reference TRBV19 and TRBJ2-2): DGGITQSPKYLFRKEGQNVTLSCEQNLNHDAMYWYRQDPGQGLRLIYYSQIVNDFQKGDIAEGYSVSREKKESFPLTVTSAQKNPTAFYLCASSISLAGETGELFFGEGSRLTVL.

V is TRBV29-1 and J is TRBJ2-1, with D possibly being TRBD1 (6 bases). Germline loops: CDR1 SQVTM, CDR2 ANQGSEA. V lost 4 bases, J lost 5 bases, and 12 bases lay in between. The CDR3 is made up of 13 amino acids. This CDR3 is CSVAGTRHNEQFF. CDR3 nucleotide sequence: TGCAGCGTTGCCGGGACACGACACAATGAGCAGTTCTTC.

Notes on this clonotype: Compared with germline, one end of the junction differs, possibly owing to a read error. This sequence joins TRBV11-2 and TRBJ2-3, with TRBD2 identical over 8 bases. The CDR3 spans 16 residues. The V gene's germline CDR1 is SGHAT and CDR2 FQNNGV. Here the CDR3 DNA reads TGTGCCAGCAGCTTTAAACCAGCGGGGGCCCCAGATACGCAGTCTTTT. Translation gives CASSFKPAGAPDTQSF.